The 28 T cell receptor beta chains presented below share a single source sample, sequenced in a study of cytomegalovirus exposure and HLA in healthy donors (dated by TCRdb to the late 2010s). The receptor library was made with the immunoSEQ multiplex PCR assay. For the multiplex PCR, a mixture combining 60 forward primers for TCR Vbeta segments and 13 reverse primers for TCR Jbeta segments was used. TCRdb holds this immuneACCESS table with in-frame rearrangements only. Some clones are missing; in checked studies, unresolved V genes explain under half, and the rest has no known cause. This sample holds over 95,000 clones; under 70% were observed only once. The ten largest clones capture over 6.5% of the sample. Input material: PBMCs. These receptors came from a man aged 18-30 years in good health and CMV-seropositive.

The chain recombines TRBV4-2 with TRBJ2-1; 9 bases align to TRBD2. The CDR3 is made up of 17 amino acids. CDR1 is LGHNA, CDR2 YNFKEQ, per germline. V gave up 2 bases and J gave up 5 bases; unmatched junction bases: 10. The CDR3 sequence is CASSQPPGRGGNNEQFF. The CDR3 DNA is TGTGCCAGCAGCCAACCCCCGGGGCGGGGGGGTAACAATGAGCAGTTCTTC.

Here the CDR3 DNA reads TGTGCCAGCAGTTTATATTATCCCCGGGACAGGGTGCATCAGGGTGGGTGGGATCAGCCCCAGCATTTT. As protein: CASSLYYPRDRVHQGGWDQPQHF. The chain combines TRBV28 with TRBJ1-5; 9 bases agree with TRBD1. Trimming took 1 base from V and 5 from J; bases not matched to a gene: 27. The CDR3 loop spans 23 amino acids. Germline V gives CDR1 MDHEN, CDR2 SYDVKM.

This clone came up a few times. The chain joins TRBV6-7 to TRBJ1-2, with a possible D match to TRBD1 (5 bases). TRBV6-7 is an ORF, and what it does is uncertain. Trimming stripped 10 bases from V and 2 bases from J, with 14 bases between. The CDR3 covers 13 residues. The CDR3 is CATTRGSNYGYTF. CDR3 nucleotide sequence: TGTGCCACCACCCGGGGGTCGAACTATGGCTACACCTTC.

CDR3 in DNA: TGTGCCAGCAGTTACGACAGCAATAGAGCTAACTATGGCTACACCTTC. It specifies CASSYDSNRANYGYTF. This rearrangement joins TRBV6-6 to TRBJ1-2, with a weak D call TRBD1 (5 bases). This CDR3 comprises 16 residues. Germline V gives CDR1 MNHNY, CDR2 SVGAGI (reference sequence). Trimming cost V 2 bases and J 0 bases, with 13 bases left between them.

The table lists this clone with a few counts. This rearrangement joins TRBV7-2 to TRBJ1-2; D is unclear. This CDR3 is built from 13 residues. V gave up 6 bases and J gave up 7 bases, with 15 bases separating them. Per the germline V gene, CDR1 is SGHTA and CDR2 is FQGNSA. The DNA of the CDR3 is TGTGCCAGCAGAGTTGAGGGAACAGTTGGCTACACCTTC. Amino acids: CASRVEGTVGYTF.

This chain joins TRBV19 and TRBJ1-5, with D maybe TRBD1 (6 bases). The CDR3 totals 13 residues. Trimming stripped 5 bases from V and 4 bases from J, with 9 bases between. The V gene's germline CDR1 is LNHDA and CDR2 SQIVND (reference sequence). The CDR3 loop reads CASSADRNQPQHF. CDR3 sequence (DNA): TGTGCCAGTAGTGCCGACAGGAATCAGCCCCAGCATTTT.

V usage is TRBV6-6 and J usage is TRBJ2-1; the D is unclear. Germline V lookup: CDR1 MNHNY, CDR2 SVGAGI (reference sequence). The CDR3 is 12 residues long. The CDR3 DNA reads as TGTGCTAGTGGTTCACGCTACAATGAGCAGTTCTTC. This sequence encodes CASGSRYNEQFF.

The sample holds a few counts of this clone. The V and J genes are TRBV25-1 and TRBJ1-3, with D possibly matching TRBD1 (5 bases). Germline-derived CDR1 and CDR2 are MGHDK and SYGVNS. The CDR3 covers 16 residues. Trimming took 3 bases from V and 0 from J, leaving 12 bases between them. DNA of the CDR3: TGTGCCAGCAGTGATCCGACAGCTACCTCTGGAAACACCATATATTTT. Translated: CASSDPTATSGNTIYF. The variable domain in full, completed from reference TRBV25-1 and TRBJ1-3, reads EADIYQTPRYLVIGTGKKITLECSQTMGHDKMYWYQQDPGMELHLIHYSYGVNSTEKGDLSSESTVSRIRTEHFPLTLESARPSHTSQYLCASSDPTATSGNTIYFGEGSWLTVV.

The V call is TRBV5-1, the J call TRBJ2-5; 8 nucleotides align to TRBD2. Germline CDR1 SGHRS, CDR2 YFSETQ. With 4 bases clipped from V and 5 bases from J, the junction kept 10 bases outside the gene matches. The CDR3 runs 15 residues. The DNA of the CDR3 is TGCGCCAGCAGCCTACCGTACCAGCGGGGGGAGACCCAGTACTTC. Amino acid sequence: CASSLPYQRGETQYF.

The gene calls are TRBV2 and TRBJ2-2, with D possibly TRBD1 on 6 matching bases. The CDR3 consists of 16 residues. V lost 2 bases, J lost 5 bases, and 15 bases lay in between. CDR1 is SNHLY and CDR2 is FYNNEI in the germline V gene. CDR3 region: CASSEWGQGWTGELFF. CDR3 bases: TGTGCCAGCAGTGAATGGGGGCAGGGTTGGACCGGGGAGCTGTTTTTT.

The V and J genes are TRBV5-6 and TRBJ2-5, with TRBD1 matching over 9 bases. Germline values: CDR1 SGHDT, CDR2 YYEEEE. Trimming at V came to 0 bases and at J to 5 bases, leaving 5 bases not matched to a gene. The CDR3 runs to 15 residues. CDR3 DNA: TGTGCCAGCAGCTTGGGGGGACAGGGTTCGGAGACCCAGTACTTC. Its protein is CASSLGGQGSETQYF.

With respect to this clone: An end of the junction differs from the germline gene, which may be a read error. The J gene is TRBJ1-2, the V gene TRBV30; D is unresolved. This CDR3 is built from 13 residues. Per germline, CDR1 GTSNPN and CDR2 SVGIG (reference sequence). The DNA of the CDR3 is TGTGTCTGGAGTGGGGAGGGTAACTATGGCTACACCTTC. Translation: CVWSGEGNYGYTF. The variable domain in full, with the rest retrieved from reference TRBV30 and TRBJ1-2, is SQTIHQWPATLVQPVGSPLSLECTVEGTSNPNLYWYRQAAGRGLQLLFYSVGIGQISSEVPQNLSASRPQDRQFILSSKKLLLSDSGFYLCVWSGEGNYGYTFGSGTRLTVV.

The chain employs TRBV2 and TRBJ2-3, with a tentative D call TRBD2 (5 bases). CDR1 and CDR2 from the germline V gene are SNHLY and FYNNEI. The CDR3 is made up of 12 amino acids. V lost 5 bases to trimming and J lost 5 bases, with 8 bases between them. The CDR3 nucleotides read TGTGCCAGCAGTTTTCGGGGAGATACGCAGTATTTT. This sequence encodes CASSFRGDTQYF.

This sequence joins TRBV7-2 and TRBJ2-7, with a tentative D call TRBD1 (6 bases). The CDR3 length is 14 residues. V was clipped by 3 bases and J by 5 bases, with 14 bases between them. CDR1 SGHTA and CDR2 FQGNSA come from the germline V gene. CDR3 protein: CASSFRGLWDEQYF. CDR3 DNA sequence: TGTGCCAGCAGCTTCAGGGGCCTCTGGGACGAGCAGTACTTC. The whole variable domain, filled in from reference TRBV7-2 and TRBJ2-7, reads GAGVSQSPSNKVTEKGKDVELRCDPISGHTALYWYRQSLGQGLEFLIYFQGNSAPDKSGLPSDRFSAERTGGSVSTLTIQRTQQEDSAVYLCASSFRGLWDEQYFGPGTRLTVT.

The chain uses TRBV5-1 and TRBJ2-1, with 7 bases lining up with TRBD1. Trimming at V came to 4 bases and at J to 1 base, leaving 5 bases not matched to a gene. Germline V gene sequence: CDR1 SGHRS, CDR2 YFSETQ. CDR3 length equals 15 residues. The CDR3 DNA follows: TGCGCCAGCAGCGTGACAGGGAAGTCCTACAATGAGCAGTTCTTC. This gives the protein CASSVTGKSYNEQFF.

A few counts support this clone. V and J are TRBV19 and TRBJ2-2; possibly TRBD2 for D (7 bases). Germline V gene data show CDR1 as LNHDA and CDR2 as SQIVND (reference sequence). There are 16 residues in the CDR3. Trimming shortened V by 2 bases and J by 5 bases, and 15 bases separated the two germline ends. The CDR3 protein is CASSIPWGRGTGELFF. CDR3 in DNA: TGTGCCAGTAGTATACCTTGGGGGCGGGGGACCGGGGAGCTGTTTTTT.

This clone was found a few times. This chain uses TRBV18 with TRBJ1-2; D might be TRBD1 (6 bases). Germline CDR1 is KGHSH and CDR2 is LQKENI. This CDR3 is 16 amino acids long. V dropped 4 bases and J dropped 0 bases, with 15 bases sitting between them. CDR3 in amino acids: CASSQDTGLANYGYTF. The CDR3, as DNA: TGTGCCAGCTCACAGGACACAGGGCTGGCTAACTATGGCTACACCTTC.

The chain recombines TRBV27 with TRBJ2-5; D remains unclear. The J call may be wrong; the DNA end is better matched by TRBJ2-7. Germline assignment: CDR1 MNHEY and CDR2 SMNVEV (reference sequence). CDR3 size: 13 residues. CDR3 sequence: CASSQRSHYEQYF. The CDR3 DNA reads TGTGCCAGCAGTCAAAGAAGCCACTACGAGCAGTACTTC.

The V call is TRBV6-5, the J call TRBJ2-5; 7 nucleotides align to TRBD1. Germline CDR1 is MNHEY and CDR2 is SVGAGI. V lost 3 bases to trimming and J lost 2 bases; unmatched junction nucleotides: 3. This CDR3 has 14 amino acids. The CDR3 spells CASSYLDRQETQYF. CDR3 in DNA: TGTGCCAGCAGTTATTTGGACAGGCAAGAGACCCAGTACTTC.

This clone was recorded many times. This chain links TRBV12-2 with TRBJ2-3; TRBD2, the D gene given by the table, was not confirmed from the DNA. TRBV12-2 is a recognized pseudogene. The CDR3 extends over 14 amino acids. DNA of the CDR3: TGTGCAAGTCGCCATCGACTAGTCAGAGATACGCAGTATTTT. This translates into CASRHRLVRDTQYF.

For this clone: Other DNA sequences in the same sample also yield this CDR3. V and J are TRBV6-5 and TRBJ2-7; D perhaps matches TRBD1 (5 bases). This CDR3 comprises 12 residues. Germline CDR1 is MNHEY and CDR2 is SVGAGI. The V and J ends lost 5 bases and 3 bases respectively, with 8 bases between them. In nucleotides, the CDR3 is TGTGCCAGCAGTAGGGGCAGCTACGAGCAGTACTTC. The encoded protein is CASSRGSYEQYF.

This rearrangement joins TRBV7-2 to TRBJ2-5; the D gene is possibly TRBD1 (5 bases). The J call could be wrong; TRBJ2-7 is a better fit for the DNA end. Germline CDR1 and CDR2: SGHTA and FQGNSA. This CDR3 is built from 13 residues. CDR3 sequence reads: CASSYSRAYEQYF. CDR3 nucleotide sequence: TGTGCCAGCAGCTACTCCAGGGCCTACGAGCAGTACTTC.

The gene calls are TRBV14 and TRBJ2-4; a weak D match, TRBD1 (6 bases). Germline loops: CDR1 SGHDN, CDR2 FVKESK. Trimming left V 0 bases short and J 7 bases short, with 16 bases between. The CDR3 loop spans 16 amino acids. The CDR3 sequence: CASSQDNIWGRNIQYF. CDR3 nucleotide sequence: TGTGCCAGCAGCCAAGATAATATTTGGGGGCGGAACATTCAGTACTTC.

This rearrangement joins TRBV6-5 to TRBJ1-2; no firm D call. Germline V gene lookup returns CDR1 MNHEY and CDR2 SVGAGI. Trimming left V 6 bases short and J 4 bases short, with 9 bases between. This CDR3 is 12 amino acids long. CDR3 nucleotide sequence: TGTGCCAGCAGGGAGGTCCCCTATGGCTACACCTTC. It codes for CASREVPYGYTF.

The chain combines TRBV13 with TRBJ1-1; D is possibly TRBD1 (6 bases). This CDR3 contains 17 residues. CDR1 is PRHDT and CDR2 is FYEKMQ in the germline V gene (reference sequence). V was shortened by 2 bases and J by 1 base, with 17 bases between the two germline ends. The chain's CDR3 is CASSLPRGLSPNTEAFF. CDR3 DNA sequence: TGTGCCAGCAGCTTACCCAGGGGTCTATCCCCGAACACTGAAGCTTTCTTT.

This chain connects TRBV29-1 to TRBJ2-7; no firm D call. The V end lost 4 bases, the J end lost 4 bases, and 14 bases lay between the germline ends. The CDR3 has 13 residues. Germline V gene sequence: CDR1 SQVTM, CDR2 ANQGSEA. The CDR3, as DNA: TGCAGCGTTGGAATCACGGTTGGTTACGAGCAGTACTTC. Encoded protein: CSVGITVGYEQYF.

The rearrangement links TRBV18 to TRBJ2-5, with TRBD1 matching 7 bases. Trimming cost V 4 bases and J 5 bases; bases outside gene matches: 7. This CDR3 comprises 14 residues. Germline loops: CDR1 KGHSH, CDR2 LQKENI. This chain's CDR3 is CASSRRTGAETQYF. The CDR3 DNA reads as TGTGCCAGCTCACGACGGACAGGAGCGGAGACCCAGTACTTC.

The J gene is TRBJ1-2, the V gene TRBV4-1, with TRBD1 as a possible D gene (5 bases). V lost 0 bases and J 6 bases, leaving 26 bases between the germline ends. CDR1 MGHRA and CDR2 YSYEKL come from the germline V gene. This CDR3 region has 19 residues. CDR3 sequence (DNA): TGCGCCAGCAGCCAAGATCGATTTTGGGGCAGGGAAGGATCTCATGGCTACACCTTC. This gives the protein CASSQDRFWGREGSHGYTF.